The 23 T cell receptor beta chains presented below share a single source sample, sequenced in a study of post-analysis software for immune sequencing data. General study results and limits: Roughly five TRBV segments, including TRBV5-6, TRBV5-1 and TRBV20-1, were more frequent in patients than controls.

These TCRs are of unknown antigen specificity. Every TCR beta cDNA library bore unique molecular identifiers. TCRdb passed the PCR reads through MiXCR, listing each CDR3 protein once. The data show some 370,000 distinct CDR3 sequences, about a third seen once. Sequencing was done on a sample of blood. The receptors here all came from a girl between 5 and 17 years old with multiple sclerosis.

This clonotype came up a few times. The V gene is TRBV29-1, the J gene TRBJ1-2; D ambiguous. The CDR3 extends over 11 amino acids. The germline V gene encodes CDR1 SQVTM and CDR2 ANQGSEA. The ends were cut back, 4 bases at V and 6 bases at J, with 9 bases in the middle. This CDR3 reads CSVGKADGYTF. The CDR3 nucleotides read TGCAGCGTTGGAAAGGCTGATGGCTACACCTTC.

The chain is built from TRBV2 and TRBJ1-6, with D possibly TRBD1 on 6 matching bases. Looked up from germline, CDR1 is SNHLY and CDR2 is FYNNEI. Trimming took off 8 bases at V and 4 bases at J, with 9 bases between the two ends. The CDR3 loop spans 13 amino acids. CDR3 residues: CASRTEYNSPLHF. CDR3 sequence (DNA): TGTGCCAGCCGGACAGAGTATAATTCACCCCTCCACTTT.

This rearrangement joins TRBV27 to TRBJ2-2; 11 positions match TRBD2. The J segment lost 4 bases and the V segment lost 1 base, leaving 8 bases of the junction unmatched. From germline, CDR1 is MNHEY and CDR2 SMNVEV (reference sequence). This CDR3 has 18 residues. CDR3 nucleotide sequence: TGTGCCAGCAGTTTATGGGCTAGCGGGGGGCCCCTCACCGGGGAGCTGTTTTTT. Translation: CASSLWASGGPLTGELFF.

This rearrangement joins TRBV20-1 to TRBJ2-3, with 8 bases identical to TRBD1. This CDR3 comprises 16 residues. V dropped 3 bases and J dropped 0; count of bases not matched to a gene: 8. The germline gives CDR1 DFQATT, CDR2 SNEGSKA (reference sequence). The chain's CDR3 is CSASSRDRWSTDTQYF. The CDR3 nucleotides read TGCAGTGCTAGTTCTCGGGACAGGTGGAGCACAGATACGCAGTATTTT.

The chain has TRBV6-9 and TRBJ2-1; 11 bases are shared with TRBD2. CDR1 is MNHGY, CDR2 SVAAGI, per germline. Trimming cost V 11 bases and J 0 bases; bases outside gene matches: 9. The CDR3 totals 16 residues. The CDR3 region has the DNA TGTGCCCAGGGGGCTAGCGGGGGGTTCTCCTACAATGAGCAGTTCTTC. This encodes CAQGASGGFSYNEQFF.

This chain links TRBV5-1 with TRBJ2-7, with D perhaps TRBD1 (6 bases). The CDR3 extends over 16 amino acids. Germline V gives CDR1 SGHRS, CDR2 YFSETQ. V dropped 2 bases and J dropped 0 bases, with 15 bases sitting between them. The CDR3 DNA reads TGCGCCAGCAGCTTTTCGACAGGATATAACTCCTACGAGCAGTACTTC. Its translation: CASSFSTGYNSYEQYF. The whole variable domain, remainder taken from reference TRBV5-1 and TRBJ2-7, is KAGVTQTPRYLIKTRGQQVTLSCSPISGHRSVSWYQQTPGQGLQFLFEYFSETQRNKGNFPGRFSGRQFSNSRSEMNVSTLELGDSALYLCASSFSTGYNSYEQYFGPGTRLTVT.

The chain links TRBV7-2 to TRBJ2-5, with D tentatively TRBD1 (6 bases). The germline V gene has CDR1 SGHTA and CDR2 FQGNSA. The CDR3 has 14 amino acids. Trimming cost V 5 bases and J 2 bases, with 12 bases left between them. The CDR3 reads CASSRRGLQETQYF. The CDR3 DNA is TGTGCCAGCAGCCGAAGGGGGTTACAAGAGACCCAGTACTTC. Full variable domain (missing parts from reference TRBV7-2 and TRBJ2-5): GAGVSQSPSNKVTEKGKDVELRCDPISGHTALYWYRQSLGQGLEFLIYFQGNSAPDKSGLPSDRFSAERTGGSVSTLTIQRTQQEDSAVYLCASSRRGLQETQYFGPGTRLLVL.

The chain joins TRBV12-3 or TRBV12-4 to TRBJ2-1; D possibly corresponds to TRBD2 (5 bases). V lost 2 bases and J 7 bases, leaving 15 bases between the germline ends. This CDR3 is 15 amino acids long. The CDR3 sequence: CASSLIEGLINEQFF. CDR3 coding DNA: TGTGCCAGCAGTTTAATAGAGGGCTTGATAAATGAGCAGTTCTTC.

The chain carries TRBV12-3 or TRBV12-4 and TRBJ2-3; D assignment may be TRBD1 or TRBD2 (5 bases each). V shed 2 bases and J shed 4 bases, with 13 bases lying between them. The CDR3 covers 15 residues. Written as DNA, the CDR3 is TGTGCCAGCAGTTTACAGGGTGGGAGCGCAGATACGCAGTATTTT. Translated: CASSLQGGSADTQYF.

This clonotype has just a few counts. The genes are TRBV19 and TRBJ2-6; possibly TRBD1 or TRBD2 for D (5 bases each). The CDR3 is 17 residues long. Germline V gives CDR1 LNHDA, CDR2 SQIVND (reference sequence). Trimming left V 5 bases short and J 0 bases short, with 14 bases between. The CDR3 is CASSSLAGGSGANVLTF. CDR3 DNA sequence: TGTGCCAGTAGTTCGCTAGCTGGGGGCTCTGGGGCCAACGTCCTGACTTTC. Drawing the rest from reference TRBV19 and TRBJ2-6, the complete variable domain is DGGITQSPKYLFRKEGQNVTLSCEQNLNHDAMYWYRQDPGQGLRLIYYSQIVNDFQKGDIAEGYSVSREKKESFPLTVTSAQKNPTAFYLCASSSLAGGSGANVLTFGAGSRLTVL.

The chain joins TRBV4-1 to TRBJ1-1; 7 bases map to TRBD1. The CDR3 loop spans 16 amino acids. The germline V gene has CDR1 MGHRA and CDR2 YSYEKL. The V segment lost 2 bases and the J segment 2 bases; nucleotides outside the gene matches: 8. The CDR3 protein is CASSQQGVGFNTEAFF. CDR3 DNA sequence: TGCGCCAGCAGCCAACAGGGGGTAGGGTTTAACACTGAAGCTTTCTTT.

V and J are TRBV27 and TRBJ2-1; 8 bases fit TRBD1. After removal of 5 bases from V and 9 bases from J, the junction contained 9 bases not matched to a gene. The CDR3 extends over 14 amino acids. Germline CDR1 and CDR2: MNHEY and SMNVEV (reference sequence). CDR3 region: CASSPWTGSGEQFF. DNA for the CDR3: TGTGCCAGCAGTCCTTGGACAGGGTCGGGTGAGCAGTTCTTC.

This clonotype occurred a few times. The CDR3 bases are TGTGCCAGCAGTGAATTATGGACAGGCCAAGAGACCCAGTACTTC. Encoded protein: CASSELWTGQETQYF. This chain links TRBV6-1 with TRBJ2-5; 7 bases agree with TRBD1. Looked up from germline, CDR1 is MNHNS and CDR2 is SASEGT. Trimming removed 2 bases from V and 1 base from J; junction bases left unmatched: 4. CDR3 length: 15 residues.

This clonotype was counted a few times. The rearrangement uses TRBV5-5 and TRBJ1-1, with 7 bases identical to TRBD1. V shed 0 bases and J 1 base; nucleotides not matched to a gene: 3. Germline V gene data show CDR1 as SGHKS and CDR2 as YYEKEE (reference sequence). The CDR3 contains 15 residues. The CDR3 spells CASSLVGTANTEAFF. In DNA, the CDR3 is TGTGCCAGCAGCTTGGTTGGGACAGCGAACACTGAAGCTTTCTTT.

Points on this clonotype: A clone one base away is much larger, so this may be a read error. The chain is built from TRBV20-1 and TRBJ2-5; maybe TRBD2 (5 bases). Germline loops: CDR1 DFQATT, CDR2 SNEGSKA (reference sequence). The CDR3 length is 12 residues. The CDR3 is CSTRGSQETQYF. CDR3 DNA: TGCAGTACTAGAGGCAGTCAAGAGACCCAGTACTTC.

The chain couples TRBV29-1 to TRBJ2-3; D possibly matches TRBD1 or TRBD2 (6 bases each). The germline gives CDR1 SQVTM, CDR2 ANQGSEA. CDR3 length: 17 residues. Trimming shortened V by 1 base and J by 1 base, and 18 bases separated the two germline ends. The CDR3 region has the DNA TGCAGCGTTGAAGGGGGGGCAGGAGTTGAGGGCACAGATACGCAGTATTTT. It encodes CSVEGGAGVEGTDTQYF.

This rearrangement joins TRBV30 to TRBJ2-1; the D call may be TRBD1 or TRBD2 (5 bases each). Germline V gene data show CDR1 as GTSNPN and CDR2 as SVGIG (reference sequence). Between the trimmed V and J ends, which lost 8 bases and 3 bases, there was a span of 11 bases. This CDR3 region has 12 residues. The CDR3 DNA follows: TGTGCCAGGGACCGTTACTACAATGAGCAGTTCTTC. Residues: CARDRYYNEQFF.

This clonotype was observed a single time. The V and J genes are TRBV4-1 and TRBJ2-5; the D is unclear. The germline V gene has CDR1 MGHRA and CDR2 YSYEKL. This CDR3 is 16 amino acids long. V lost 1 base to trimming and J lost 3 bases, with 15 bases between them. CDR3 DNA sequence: TGCGCCAGCAGCCAAGTGTACCCCCAATCAGAAGAGACCCAGTACTTC. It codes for CASSQVYPQSEETQYF.

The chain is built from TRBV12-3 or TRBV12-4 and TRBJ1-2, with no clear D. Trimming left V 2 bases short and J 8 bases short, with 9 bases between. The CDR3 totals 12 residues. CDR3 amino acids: CASSLSWEGYTF. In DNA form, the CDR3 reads TGTGCCAGCAGTTTATCGTGGGAAGGCTACACCTTC.

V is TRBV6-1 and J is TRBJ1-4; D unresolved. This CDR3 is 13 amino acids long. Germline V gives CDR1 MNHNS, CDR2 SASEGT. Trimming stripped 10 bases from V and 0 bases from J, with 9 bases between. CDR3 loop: CATWSATNEKLFF. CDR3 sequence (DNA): TGTGCCACTTGGTCTGCAACTAATGAAAAACTGTTTTTT.

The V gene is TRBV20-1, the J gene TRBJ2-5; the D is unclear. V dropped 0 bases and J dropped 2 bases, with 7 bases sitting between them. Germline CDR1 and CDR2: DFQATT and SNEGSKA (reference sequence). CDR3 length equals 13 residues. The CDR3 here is CSARDQRQETQYF. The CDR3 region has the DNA TGCAGTGCTAGAGATCAGAGGCAAGAGACCCAGTACTTC.

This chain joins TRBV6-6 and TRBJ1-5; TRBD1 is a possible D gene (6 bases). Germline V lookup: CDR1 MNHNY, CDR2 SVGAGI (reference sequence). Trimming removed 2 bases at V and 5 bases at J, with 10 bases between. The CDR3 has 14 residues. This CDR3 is CASSYGTLDQPQHF. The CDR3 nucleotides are TGTGCCAGCAGTTACGGGACACTCGATCAGCCCCAGCATTTT.

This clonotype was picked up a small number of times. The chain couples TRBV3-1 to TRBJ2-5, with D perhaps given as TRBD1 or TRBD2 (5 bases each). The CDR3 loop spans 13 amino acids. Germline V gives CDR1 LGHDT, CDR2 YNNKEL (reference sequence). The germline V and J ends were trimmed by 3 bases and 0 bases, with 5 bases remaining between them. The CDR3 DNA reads TGTGCCAGCAGCCAGGGGGACCAAGAGACCCAGTACTTC. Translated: CASSQGDQETQYF.